This passage covers 2 T cell receptor beta chains from one sample sequenced in a study of Graves' ophthalmopathy and Graves' hyperthyroidism. Amplified material comprised TCR beta CDR3 regions derived from RNA transcripts. RT-PCR in the first round used HTBI primers; a second-round multiplex PCR followed. One entry per CDR3 protein, called by TCRdb with MiXCR from the multiplex PCR reads. The data contain some 390,000 distinct CDR3 sequences, 15% to 20% of them singletons. The sequencing input was peripheral blood. The receptors derive from a woman aged 18-30 years with Graves' ophthalmopathy.

The chain uses TRBV30 and TRBJ1-5; tentatively, D is TRBD1 (6 bases). The CDR3 totals 15 residues. CDR1 is GTSNPN and CDR2 is SVGIG in the germline V gene (reference sequence). Trimming took 2 bases from V and 2 from J, leaving 13 bases between them. This chain's CDR3 is CAWSTGSGGNQPQHF. The CDR3 region has the DNA TGTGCCTGGAGTACGGGATCAGGGGGCAATCAGCCCCAGCATTTT.

The gene calls are TRBV28 and TRBJ2-7, with a tentative D call TRBD1 (7 bases). This CDR3 region has 14 residues. Germline V gene data show CDR1 as MDHEN and CDR2 as SYDVKM. The V end was cut by 3 bases, the J end by 5 bases, with 14 bases between. In DNA, the CDR3 is TGTGCCAGCAGTTTTTCAGGGGGGATCAACGAGCAGTACTTC. This gives the protein CASSFSGGINEQYF.